One and the same sample provided the 21 T cell receptor beta chains below, sequenced in a study of TIL therapy for anti-PD-1-resistant metastatic lung cancer. Time point here: pre-treatment sample, taken before nivolumab and TIL therapy. Tumor tissue came from excised metastases, mostly pleural nodules or supraclavicular lymph nodes. The libraries were made with immunoSEQ v3. Using immunoSEQ multiplex PCR, the repertoire was profiled, and TCRdb retains in-frame clones only, with some absent. The sample has 45,000 to 60,000 clones, 60% to 85% seen once. The sequenced sample was tumor tissue, obtained at baseline. These receptors originate from a person between 25 and 80 years old with non-small cell lung cancer.

The chain couples TRBV6-5 to TRBJ1-2; unclear D gene. This CDR3 comprises 15 residues. Germline CDR1 is MNHEY and CDR2 is SVGAGI. V lost 6 bases, J lost 0 bases, and 14 bases lay in between. The CDR3 protein is CASSPDGPPNYGYTF. DNA for the CDR3: TGTGCCAGCAGCCCGGACGGTCCTCCTAACTATGGCTACACCTTC.

This chain connects TRBV30 to TRBJ1-6; no firm D call. The germline V and J ends were trimmed by 4 bases and 9 bases, with 13 bases remaining between them. Germline V gene sequence: CDR1 GTSNPN, CDR2 SVGIG (reference sequence). The CDR3 sequence is 13 residues long. CDR3 sequence (DNA): TGTGCCTGGACCCGGGCCTACACTTCACCCCTCCACTTT. Translating gives CAWTRAYTSPLHF.

The CDR3 sequence is CASSLVTSGAYEQYF. CDR3 nucleotide sequence: TGTGCCAGCAGCTTAGTGACTAGCGGGGCCTACGAGCAGTACTTC. The chain links TRBV7-2 to TRBJ2-7, with TRBD2 identical over 11 bases. Germline V gene lookup returns CDR1 SGHTA and CDR2 FQGNSA. Trimming took 1 base from V and 2 from J; bases not matched to a gene: 1. The CDR3 runs to 15 residues.

The rearrangement joins TRBV2 to TRBJ1-2, with D perhaps matching TRBD1 (6 bases). CDR3 size: 12 residues. Trimming took 4 bases from V and 7 from J, leaving 10 bases between them. From germline, CDR1 is SNHLY and CDR2 FYNNEI. The CDR3 DNA is TGTGCCAGCAGTGGCACAGGGTCTGGCTACACCTTC. Translation gives CASSGTGSGYTF.

The rearrangement links TRBV15 to TRBJ2-5; 8 bases line up with TRBD2. V dropped 1 base and J dropped 5; count of bases not matched to a gene: 6. CDR1 and CDR2 from the germline V gene are LNHNV and YYDKDF (reference sequence). CDR3 size: 15 residues. The DNA of the CDR3 is TGTGCCACCAGCAGAGGCTGGGGGACTAGTGAGACCCAGTACTTC. It is translated as CATSRGWGTSETQYF. Full variable domain (remainder filled in from reference TRBV15 and TRBJ2-5): DAMVIQNPRYQVTQFGKPVTLSCSQTLNHNVMYWYQQKSSQAPKLLFHYYDKDFNNEADTPDNFQSRRPNTSFCFLDIRSPGLGDTAMYLCATSRGWGTSETQYFGPGTRLLVL.

The rearrangement uses TRBV27 and TRBJ2-7; 9 nucleotides line up with TRBD2. Germline CDR1 and CDR2: MNHEY and SMNVEV (reference sequence). This CDR3 has 18 residues. Trimming at V came to 8 bases and at J to 0 bases, leaving 17 bases not matched to a gene. The chain's CDR3 is CASYVRARTSVYSYEQYF. For the CDR3, the DNA is TGTGCCAGCTACGTCAGGGCTCGGACTAGCGTCTACTCCTACGAGCAGTACTTC.

This clone has only a few counts. The CDR3 nucleotides read TGTGCCATCGGGTCAGGGTGGGATACTGAAGCTTTCTTT. Its protein is CAIGSGWDTEAFF. The V call is TRBV10-3, the J call TRBJ1-1, with TRBD1 as a possible D gene (5 bases). The V end was cut by 8 bases, the J end by 5 bases, with 15 bases between. Per germline, CDR1 ENHRY and CDR2 SYGVKD. This CDR3 is 13 amino acids long.

The rearrangement links TRBV7-2 to TRBJ2-7, with 7 bases that match TRBD1. Germline V lookup: CDR1 SGHTA, CDR2 FQGNSA. This CDR3 contains 14 residues. Trimming removed 3 bases from V and 6 bases from J; junction bases left unmatched: 8. In DNA form, the CDR3 reads TGTGCCAGCAGCTTTTTCAACAGGGGCCGCGAGCAGTACTTC. As protein: CASSFFNRGREQYF.

The count of this clone is one. The chain uses TRBV7-9 and TRBJ2-7; TRBD1 aligns across 7 bases. V was pared by 4 bases and J by 2 bases, with 5 bases of the junction left unmatched. Per the germline V gene, CDR1 is SEHNR and CDR2 is FQNEAQ (reference sequence). The CDR3 totals 14 residues. CDR3 sequence reads: CASSYRGQAYEQYF. Here the CDR3 DNA reads TGTGCCAGCAGCTACAGGGGTCAGGCCTACGAGCAGTACTTC.

This rearrangement joins TRBV5-1 to TRBJ1-2; D is undetermined. The CDR3 consists of 14 residues. V dropped 0 bases and J dropped 3 bases, with 9 bases sitting between them. Per germline, CDR1 SGHRS and CDR2 YFSETQ. Here the CDR3 reads CASSLGGQYYGYTF. CDR3 bases: TGCGCCAGCAGCTTGGGTGGGCAGTACTATGGCTACACCTTC.

This clone was found many times. The V and J genes are TRBV5-1 and TRBJ2-7; 9 bases fit TRBD1. Losses at the gene ends were 3 bases for V and 6 bases for J; bases not matched to a gene: 7. CDR3 length equals 14 residues. The germline gives CDR1 SGHRS, CDR2 YFSETQ. CDR3 region: CASSYRQGGGEQYF. The CDR3 bases are TGCGCCAGCAGCTACCGACAGGGGGGAGGCGAGCAGTACTTC.

A few counts support this clone. The chain links TRBV11-3 to TRBJ2-7, with D maybe TRBD1 (5 bases). Trimming stripped 5 bases from V and 9 bases from J, with 14 bases between. The CDR3 is made up of 12 amino acids. Germline assignment: CDR1 SGHNT and CDR2 YENEEA. The CDR3 is CASSLDNAAQYF. In nucleotides, the CDR3 is TGTGCCAGCAGCCTGGACAACGCCGCGCAGTACTTC.

The V gene is TRBV4-3, the J gene TRBJ2-1; 10 bases match TRBD1. Germline-derived CDR1 and CDR2 are LGHNA and YSLEER. This CDR3 region has 18 residues. Losses at the gene ends were 0 bases for V and 0 bases for J; bases not matched to a gene: 5. CDR3 in amino acids: CASSQDSGTGVSYNEQFF. The DNA for the CDR3 is TGCGCCAGCAGCCAAGATAGCGGGACAGGGGTCTCCTACAATGAGCAGTTCTTC.

The chain is built from TRBV19 and TRBJ2-7, with 12 positions matching TRBD2. This CDR3 has 17 residues. Germline trimming cut 6 bases from V and 4 bases from J; bases unmatched to any gene: 13. Germline loops: CDR1 LNHDA, CDR2 SQIVND (reference sequence). The CDR3 DNA is TGTGCCAGTAGCGCGGGGCTAGCGGGAGGGCCGGGGTACGAGCAGTACTTC. Protein sequence: CASSAGLAGGPGYEQYF.

In its sample, this clone was seen a few times. The chain employs TRBV18 and TRBJ1-5; possibly TRBD1 for D (6 bases). From germline, CDR1 is KGHSH and CDR2 LQKENI. CDR3 length: 14 residues. Trimming shortened V by 3 bases and J by 3 bases, and 9 bases separated the two germline ends. This CDR3 is CASSPNRDNQPQHF. The CDR3, as DNA: TGTGCCAGCTCACCTAACAGGGACAATCAGCCCCAGCATTTT.

This clone has just a few counts. The CDR3 is CASSVPQGDYYEQYF. The DNA for the CDR3 is TGTGCCAGTAGTGTACCACAGGGAGATTACTACGAGCAGTACTTC. The V call is TRBV19, the J call TRBJ2-7; D perhaps matches TRBD1 (6 bases). Germline assignment: CDR1 LNHDA and CDR2 SQIVND (reference sequence). The CDR3 extends over 15 amino acids. Trimming left V 5 bases short and J 3 bases short, with 17 bases between.

This chain links TRBV6-6 with TRBJ1-3; D is undetermined. Trimming stripped 4 bases from V and 4 bases from J, with 8 bases between. Germline lookup yields CDR1 MNHNY and CDR2 SVGAGI (reference sequence). The CDR3 is 13 residues long. CDR3 region: CASSSVEGNTIYF. The CDR3 DNA sequence: TGTGCCAGCAGTTCGGTAGAAGGAAACACCATATATTTT.

The J gene is TRBJ1-2, the V gene TRBV30; 9 positions agree with TRBD1. V shed 2 bases and J 2 bases; nucleotides not matched to a gene: 6. CDR1 and CDR2 from the germline V gene are GTSNPN and SVGIG (reference sequence). This CDR3 spans 15 amino acids. As DNA, the CDR3 is TGTGCCTGGAGTTACGGGACAGGGATCAACTATGGCTACACCTTC. Translating it yields CAWSYGTGINYGYTF.

The chain carries TRBV6-5 and TRBJ2-2; TRBD2 aligns across 12 bases. The CDR3 length is 15 residues. Trimming took 5 bases from V and 9 from J; bases not matched to a gene: 7. Germline CDR1 is MNHEY and CDR2 is SVGAGI. CDR3 region: CASSRLAGVSRELFF. DNA for the CDR3: TGTGCCAGCAGTCGACTAGCGGGGGTTTCCAGGGAGCTGTTTTTT.

V gene TRBV6-6 combines with J gene TRBJ2-1; 8 bases are shared with TRBD1. The CDR3 consists of 13 residues. Germline trimming cut 5 bases from V and 9 bases from J; bases unmatched to any gene: 6. The germline V gene has CDR1 MNHNY and CDR2 SVGAGI (reference sequence). The CDR3 loop is CASSILRGREQFF. The CDR3, as DNA: TGTGCCAGCAGTATTCTCAGGGGGCGTGAGCAGTTCTTC.

The V call is TRBV5-1, the J call TRBJ2-7; TRBD1 is a possible D gene (5 bases). CDR3 length: 14 residues. V was trimmed by 2 bases and J by 0 bases, leaving 9 bases between them. Per the germline V gene, CDR1 is SGHRS and CDR2 is YFSETQ. The CDR3 loop is CASSFSGLSYEQYF. The CDR3, as DNA: TGCGCCAGCAGCTTCTCAGGGCTCTCCTACGAGCAGTACTTC.